This passage covers 17 T cell receptor beta chains from one sample sequenced in a study of regulatory T cells in long-lasting Graves disease. Time point denoted: newly diagnosed GD, antithyroid drugs for less than 3 months. Extracted RNA from PBMCs served as the source of the TCR library. Researchers made TCR beta libraries by using iRepertoire HTBI primers and running Arm-PCR on CDR3 regions. TCRdb processed the multiplex PCR reads anew with MiXCR; each CDR3 protein has one entry. Found here are under 250,000 distinct CDR3 sequences, 20% to 25% of them singletons; the top ten hold about 15%. The sequencing here drew on peripheral blood mononuclear cells (PBMCs), taken at new diagnosis, from a patient treated with antithyroid drugs. All receptors come from a female donor with Graves disease.

This clonotype was recorded at least ten times. This chain uses TRBV7-9 with TRBJ1-2, with 9 nucleotides matching TRBD1. V lost 5 bases and J lost 4; bases outside the gene matches: 20. The CDR3 totals 19 residues. Germline values: CDR1 SEHNR, CDR2 FQNEAQ (reference sequence). The chain's CDR3 is CASSPDRGPSGPLAYGYTF. Here the CDR3 DNA reads TGTGCCAGCAGCCCGGACAGGGGACCCAGTGGGCCCCTAGCCTATGGCTACACCTTC.

At least ten counts were recorded for this clonotype. The rearrangement uses TRBV10-3 and TRBJ2-7; 9 bases align to TRBD1. V shed 5 bases and J 1 base; nucleotides not matched to a gene: 3. The CDR3 has 14 residues. Germline V gene lookup returns CDR1 ENHRY and CDR2 SYGVKD. CDR3 in DNA: TGTGCCATCAGTCCGGACAGGGGTTCCTACGAGCAGTACTTC. Protein: CAISPDRGSYEQYF.

This clonotype was counted ten times or more. V is TRBV5-5 and J is TRBJ2-5, with 8 positions matching TRBD1. The V gene end was trimmed by 3 bases and the J gene end by 4 bases; junction bases not matched to a gene: 11. The CDR3 consists of 16 residues. From germline, CDR1 is SGHKS and CDR2 YYEKEE (reference sequence). The CDR3 nucleotides are TGTGCCAGCAGCTCCGCTCCATTTGACAGGGGAGAGACCCAGTACTTC. It codes for CASSSAPFDRGETQYF.

This clonotype occurred many times. The chain is built from TRBV20-1 and TRBJ2-3; D unclear. V lost 2 bases and J lost 2, with 8 bases in between. Germline CDR1 DFQATT, CDR2 SNEGSKA (reference sequence). The CDR3 runs to 13 residues. CDR3 DNA: TGCAGTGCTAGATTGCAACCCACAGATACGCAGTATTTT. Translated, it gives CSARLQPTDTQYF.

This clonotype showed up many times. The J gene is TRBJ2-7, the V gene TRBV4-3; a weak D match, TRBD2 (5 bases). Looked up from germline, CDR1 is LGHNA and CDR2 is YSLEER. V was pared by 4 bases and J by 2 bases, with 24 bases between. CDR3 length equals 18 residues. The CDR3 protein is CASSLRHDSGGVAYEQYF. DNA for the CDR3: TGCGCCAGCAGCCTTAGACACGATTCCGGAGGTGTAGCCTACGAGCAGTACTTC.

This clonotype came up many times. V is TRBV27 and J is TRBJ1-6; 9 positions match TRBD1. The length of the CDR3 is 16 residues. J was trimmed by 2 bases and V by 6 bases; bases with no gene match: 5. Germline CDR1 is MNHEY and CDR2 is SMNVEV (reference sequence). The CDR3 DNA follows: TGTGCCAGCAGACGGGACAGGGACGCCTATAATTCACCCCTCCACTTT. Translating it yields CASRRDRDAYNSPLHF.

This clonotype was picked up many times. The J gene is TRBJ1-5, the V gene TRBV7-2; TRBD1 aligns across 9 bases. CDR1 and CDR2 from the germline V gene are SGHTA and FQGNSA. The CDR3 is 15 amino acids. The trim removed 7 bases at V and 3 bases at J, leaving 7 bases unmatched. CDR3 nucleotides: TGTGCCAGCACCCCGGGGACAGGGAACAATCAGCCCCAGCATTTT. It codes for CASTPGTGNNQPQHF.

V gene TRBV28 combines with J gene TRBJ2-1; possible D gene TRBD1, 6 bases. Trimming took 6 bases from V and 3 from J, leaving 9 bases between them. The CDR3 totals 13 residues. CDR1 is MDHEN, CDR2 SYDVKM, per germline. Here the CDR3 reads CASRKQGYNEQFF. CDR3 DNA sequence: TGTGCCAGCAGAAAACAGGGCTACAATGAGCAGTTCTTC.

This chain links TRBV5-1 with TRBJ1-3; D gene uncertain. Germline-derived CDR1 and CDR2 are SGHRS and YFSETQ. V was clipped by 0 bases and J by 0 bases, with 13 bases between them. The CDR3 is 17 residues long. Here the CDR3 DNA reads TGCGCCAGCAGCTTGGAGGCCAGGACGAGCTCTGGAAACACCATATATTTT. It yields the protein CASSLEARTSSGNTIYF.

Points on this clonotype: Germline and junction disagree at one end, which may indicate a read error. The gene calls are TRBV14 and TRBJ2-1, with D perhaps matching TRBD2 (6 bases). Germline V gene sequence: CDR1 SGHDN, CDR2 FVKESK. The CDR3 has 15 amino acids. CDR3 loop: CTSSLIGGTYNEQFF. In DNA form, the CDR3 reads TGTACCAGCAGCCTTATCGGGGGAACCTACAATGAGCAGTTCTTC.

The chain joins TRBV18 to TRBJ1-1; 7 bases map to TRBD1. V gave up 4 bases and J gave up 1 base; unmatched junction bases: 3. The CDR3 sequence is 14 residues long. The V gene's germline CDR1 is KGHSH and CDR2 LQKENI. CDR3 nucleotide sequence: TGTGCCAGCTCACTCGGGACAGAGAACACTGAAGCTTTCTTT. It encodes CASSLGTENTEAFF. Full variable domain (rest looked up from reference TRBV18 and TRBJ1-1): NAGVMQNPRHLVRRRGQEARLRCSPMKGHSHVYWYRQLPEEGLKFMVYLQKENIIDESGMPKERFSAEFPKEGPSILRIQQVVRGDSAAYFCASSLGTENTEAFFGQGTRLTVV.

About this clonotype itself: The CDR3 carries no conserved terminal phenylalanine or tryptophan, so it likely arises from a read error. The chain has TRBV19 and TRBJ2-5, with TRBD2 matching over 7 bases. V trimming: 6 bases; J trimming: 2 bases; junction bases outside the gene matches: 9. Germline CDR1 is LNHDA and CDR2 is SQIVND (reference sequence). The CDR3 is made up of 15 amino acids. CDR3 protein: CASSRLAGTQETQYS. The CDR3 region has the DNA TGTGCCAGTAGCCGACTAGCCGGTACGCAAGAGACCCAGTACTCC.

This rearrangement joins TRBV10-3 to TRBJ2-2, with 11 nucleotides matching TRBD2. Trimming took 6 bases from V and 6 from J; bases not matched to a gene: 9. The CDR3 spans 16 residues. Germline V gene sequence: CDR1 ENHRY, CDR2 SYGVKD. The CDR3 nucleotides read TGTGCCATCAGGTCAGGGACTAGCGGCCAGGCCGGGGAGCTGTTTTTT. It yields the protein CAIRSGTSGQAGELFF.

This clonotype came up many times. The V call is TRBV7-9, the J call TRBJ2-5; 7 nucleotides agree with TRBD2. The CDR3 covers 13 residues. J was trimmed by 2 bases and V by 11 bases; bases with no gene match: 8. Germline assignment: CDR1 SEHNR and CDR2 FQNEAQ (reference sequence). The CDR3 bases are TGTGCCGTGAGGCGGGGGTCTCAAGAGACCCAGTACTTC. It yields the protein CAVRRGSQETQYF.

Many counts were recorded for this clonotype. The rearrangement uses TRBV2 and TRBJ1-2, with 11 bases matching TRBD1. Unmatched junction bases numbered 12, after V lost 5 bases and J lost 10 bases. The germline V gene encodes CDR1 SNHLY and CDR2 FYNNEI. The CDR3 is made up of 15 amino acids. The CDR3 spells CASSLNRDRGNVYTF. The DNA of the CDR3 is TGTGCCAGCAGTCTTAACCGGGACAGGGGGAATGTCTACACCTTC.

In regard to this clonotype: This clone may be a read error of a much larger clone one base away. The chain carries TRBV6-1 and TRBJ2-7, with D possibly matching TRBD2 (5 bases). CDR3 length: 16 residues. The germline V gene encodes CDR1 MNHNS and CDR2 SASEGT. In DNA form, the CDR3 reads TGTGCCAGCAGACCTTTGAGGGTCCTCGGGCGCTACGGGCAGTACTTC. Translation: CASRPLRVLGRYGQYF.

This clonotype was recorded many times. The V and J genes are TRBV7-2 and TRBJ2-3; perhaps D is TRBD1 or TRBD2 (5 bases each). Germline V lookup: CDR1 SGHTA, CDR2 FQGNSA. CDR3 length: 15 residues. The ends were cut back, 0 bases at V and 0 bases at J, with 7 bases in the middle. CDR3 residues: CASSLAGPSTDTQYF. CDR3 nucleotides: TGTGCCAGCAGCTTAGCGGGACCTAGCACAGATACGCAGTATTTT.